Included here is one T cell receptor (beta chain) sequence, with context. What it binds is not known. TCRdb's table, derived via immunoSEQ multiplex PCR, lists solely in-frame clones and lacks some. The sample holds roughly 56,000 clones; just over 85% are singletons and the top ten take 0.85% to 0.95%. This sample was included in a study of OX40 agonist ivuxolimab in advanced cancers. The study's findings and limits: Among the lowest levels of clonal expansion were found in partial responders at 0.1-3.0 mg/kg.

Germline CDR1 LGHNA, CDR2 YNFKEQ. V lost 0 bases and J 1 base, leaving 3 bases between the germline ends. The CDR3 runs 13 residues. Peripheral blood came from all dose cohorts at three timepoints. The chain joins TRBV4-2 to TRBJ1-2; D not resolved. The specimen comprised CD4+ or CD8+ T cells sorted from blood, sampled in a trial of the OX40 agonist ivuxolimab. The clonotype originates from an adult with an advanced solid tumor such as melanoma, head and neck, liver or kidney cancer. The CDR3 DNA is TGTGCCAGCAGCCAAGAGAGTAACTATGGCTACACCTTC. Translated, it gives CASSQESNYGYTF.